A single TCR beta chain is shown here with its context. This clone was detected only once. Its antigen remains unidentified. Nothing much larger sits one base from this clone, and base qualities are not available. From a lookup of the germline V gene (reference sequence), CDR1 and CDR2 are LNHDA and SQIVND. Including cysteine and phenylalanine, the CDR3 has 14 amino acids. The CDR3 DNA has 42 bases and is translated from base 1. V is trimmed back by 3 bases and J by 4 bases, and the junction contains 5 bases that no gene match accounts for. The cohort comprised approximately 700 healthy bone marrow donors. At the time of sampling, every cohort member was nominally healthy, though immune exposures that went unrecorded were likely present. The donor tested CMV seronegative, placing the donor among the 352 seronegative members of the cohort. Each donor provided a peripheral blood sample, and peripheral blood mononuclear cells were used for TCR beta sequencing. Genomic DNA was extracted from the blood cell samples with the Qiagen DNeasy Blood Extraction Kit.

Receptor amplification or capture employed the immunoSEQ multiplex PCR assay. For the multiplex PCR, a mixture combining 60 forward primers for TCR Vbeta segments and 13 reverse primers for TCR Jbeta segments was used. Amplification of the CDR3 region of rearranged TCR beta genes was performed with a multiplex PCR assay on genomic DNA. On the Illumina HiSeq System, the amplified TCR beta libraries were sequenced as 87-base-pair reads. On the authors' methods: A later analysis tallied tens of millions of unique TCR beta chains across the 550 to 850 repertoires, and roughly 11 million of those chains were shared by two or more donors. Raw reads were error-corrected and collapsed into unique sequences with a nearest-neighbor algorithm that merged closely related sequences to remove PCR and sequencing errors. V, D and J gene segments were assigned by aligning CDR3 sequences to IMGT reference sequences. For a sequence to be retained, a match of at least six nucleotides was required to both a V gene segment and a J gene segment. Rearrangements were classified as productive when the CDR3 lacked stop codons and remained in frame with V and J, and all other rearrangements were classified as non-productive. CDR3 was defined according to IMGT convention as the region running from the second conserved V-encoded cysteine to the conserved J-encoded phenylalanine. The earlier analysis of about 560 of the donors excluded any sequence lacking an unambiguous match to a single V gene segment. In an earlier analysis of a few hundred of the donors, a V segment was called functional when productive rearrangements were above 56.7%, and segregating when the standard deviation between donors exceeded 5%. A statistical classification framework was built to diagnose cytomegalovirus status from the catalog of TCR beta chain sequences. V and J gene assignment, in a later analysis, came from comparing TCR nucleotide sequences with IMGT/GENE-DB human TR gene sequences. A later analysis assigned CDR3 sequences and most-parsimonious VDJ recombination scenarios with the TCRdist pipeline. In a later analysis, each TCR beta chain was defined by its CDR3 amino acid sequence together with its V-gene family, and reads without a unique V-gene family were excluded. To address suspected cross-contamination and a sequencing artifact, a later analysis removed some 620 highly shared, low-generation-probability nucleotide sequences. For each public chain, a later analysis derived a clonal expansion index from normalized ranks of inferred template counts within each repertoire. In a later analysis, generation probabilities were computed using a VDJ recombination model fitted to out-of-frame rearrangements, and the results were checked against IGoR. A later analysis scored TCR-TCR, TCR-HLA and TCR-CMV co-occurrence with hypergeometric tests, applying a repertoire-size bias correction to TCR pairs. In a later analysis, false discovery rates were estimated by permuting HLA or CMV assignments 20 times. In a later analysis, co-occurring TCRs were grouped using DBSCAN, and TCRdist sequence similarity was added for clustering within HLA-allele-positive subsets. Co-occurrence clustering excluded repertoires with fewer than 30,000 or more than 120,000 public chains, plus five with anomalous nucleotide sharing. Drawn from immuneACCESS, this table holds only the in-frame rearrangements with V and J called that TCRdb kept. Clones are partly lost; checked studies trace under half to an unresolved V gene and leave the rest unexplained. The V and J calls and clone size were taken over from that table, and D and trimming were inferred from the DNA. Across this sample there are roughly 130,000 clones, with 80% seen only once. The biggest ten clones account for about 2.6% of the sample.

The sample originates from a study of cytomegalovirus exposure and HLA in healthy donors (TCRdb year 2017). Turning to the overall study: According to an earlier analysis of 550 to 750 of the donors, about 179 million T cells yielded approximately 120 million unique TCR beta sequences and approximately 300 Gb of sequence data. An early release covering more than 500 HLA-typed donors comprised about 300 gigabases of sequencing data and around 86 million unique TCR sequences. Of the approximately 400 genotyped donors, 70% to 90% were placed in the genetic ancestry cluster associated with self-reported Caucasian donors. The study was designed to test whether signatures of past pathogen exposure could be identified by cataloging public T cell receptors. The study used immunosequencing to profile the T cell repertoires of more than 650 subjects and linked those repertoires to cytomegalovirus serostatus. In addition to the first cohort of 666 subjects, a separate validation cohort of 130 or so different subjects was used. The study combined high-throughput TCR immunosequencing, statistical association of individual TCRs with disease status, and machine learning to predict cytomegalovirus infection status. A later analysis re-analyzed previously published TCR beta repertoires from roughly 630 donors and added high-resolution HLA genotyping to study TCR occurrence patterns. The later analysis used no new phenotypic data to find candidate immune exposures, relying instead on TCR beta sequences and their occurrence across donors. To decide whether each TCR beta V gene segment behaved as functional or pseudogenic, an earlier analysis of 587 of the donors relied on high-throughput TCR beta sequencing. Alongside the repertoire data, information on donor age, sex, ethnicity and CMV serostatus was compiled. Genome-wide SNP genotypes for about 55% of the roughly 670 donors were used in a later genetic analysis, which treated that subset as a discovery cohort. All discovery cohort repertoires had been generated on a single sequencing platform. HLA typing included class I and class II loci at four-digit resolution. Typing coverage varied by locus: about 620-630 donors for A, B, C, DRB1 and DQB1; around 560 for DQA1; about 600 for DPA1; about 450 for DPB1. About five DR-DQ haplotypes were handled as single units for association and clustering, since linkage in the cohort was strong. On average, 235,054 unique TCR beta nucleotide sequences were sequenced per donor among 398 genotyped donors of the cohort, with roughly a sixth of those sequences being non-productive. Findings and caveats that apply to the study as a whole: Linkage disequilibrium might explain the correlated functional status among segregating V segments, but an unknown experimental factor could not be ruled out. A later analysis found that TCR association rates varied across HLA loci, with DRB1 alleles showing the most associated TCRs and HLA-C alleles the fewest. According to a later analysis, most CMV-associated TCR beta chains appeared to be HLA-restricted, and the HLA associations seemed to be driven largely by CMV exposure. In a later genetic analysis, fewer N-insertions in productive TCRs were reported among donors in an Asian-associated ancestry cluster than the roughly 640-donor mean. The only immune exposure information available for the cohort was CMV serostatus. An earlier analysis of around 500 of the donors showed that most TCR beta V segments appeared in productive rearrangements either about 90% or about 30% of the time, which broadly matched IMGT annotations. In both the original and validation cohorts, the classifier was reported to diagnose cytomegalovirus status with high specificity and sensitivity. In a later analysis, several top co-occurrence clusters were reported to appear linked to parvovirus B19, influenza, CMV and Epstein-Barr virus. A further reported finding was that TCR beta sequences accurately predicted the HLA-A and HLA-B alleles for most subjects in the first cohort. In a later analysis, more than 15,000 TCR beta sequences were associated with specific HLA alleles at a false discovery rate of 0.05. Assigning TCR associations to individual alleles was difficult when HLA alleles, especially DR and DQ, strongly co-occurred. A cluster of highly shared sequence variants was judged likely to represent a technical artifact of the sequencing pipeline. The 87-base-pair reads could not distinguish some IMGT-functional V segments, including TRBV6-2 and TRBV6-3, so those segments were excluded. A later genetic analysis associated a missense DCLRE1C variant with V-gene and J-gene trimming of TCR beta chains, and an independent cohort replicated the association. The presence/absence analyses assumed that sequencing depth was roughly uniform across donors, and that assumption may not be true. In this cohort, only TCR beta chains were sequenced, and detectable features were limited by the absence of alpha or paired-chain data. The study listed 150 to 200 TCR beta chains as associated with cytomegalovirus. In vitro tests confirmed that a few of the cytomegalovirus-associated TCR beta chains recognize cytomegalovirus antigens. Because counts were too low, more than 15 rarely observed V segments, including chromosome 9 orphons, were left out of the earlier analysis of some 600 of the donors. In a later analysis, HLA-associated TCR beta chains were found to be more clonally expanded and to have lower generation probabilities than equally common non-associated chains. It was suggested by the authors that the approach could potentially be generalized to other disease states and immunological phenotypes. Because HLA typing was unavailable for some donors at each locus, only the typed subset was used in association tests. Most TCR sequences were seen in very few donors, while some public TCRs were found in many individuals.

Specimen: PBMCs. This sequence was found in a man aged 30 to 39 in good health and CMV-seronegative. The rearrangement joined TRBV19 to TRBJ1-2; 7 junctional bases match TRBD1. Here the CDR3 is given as CASSIGGQTYGYTF. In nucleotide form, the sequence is TGTGCCAGTAGTATCGGGGGACAGACCTATGGCTACACCTTC.